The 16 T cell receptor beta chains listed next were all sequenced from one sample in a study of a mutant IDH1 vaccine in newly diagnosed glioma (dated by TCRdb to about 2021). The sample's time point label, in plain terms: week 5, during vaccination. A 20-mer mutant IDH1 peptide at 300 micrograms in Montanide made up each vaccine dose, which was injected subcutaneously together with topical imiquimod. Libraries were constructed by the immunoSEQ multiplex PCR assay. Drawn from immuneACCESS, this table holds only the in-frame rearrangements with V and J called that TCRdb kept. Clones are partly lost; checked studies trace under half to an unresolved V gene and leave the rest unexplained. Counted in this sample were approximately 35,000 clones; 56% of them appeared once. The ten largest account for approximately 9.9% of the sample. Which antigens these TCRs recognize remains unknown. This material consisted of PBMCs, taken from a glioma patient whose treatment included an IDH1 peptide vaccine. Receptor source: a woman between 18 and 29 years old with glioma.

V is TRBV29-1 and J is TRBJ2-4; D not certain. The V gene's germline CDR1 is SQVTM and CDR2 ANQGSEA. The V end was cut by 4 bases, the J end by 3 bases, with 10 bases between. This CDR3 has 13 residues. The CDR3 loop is CSVGQQSKNIQYF. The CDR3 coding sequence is TGCAGCGTTGGGCAACAGAGCAAAAACATTCAGTACTTC.

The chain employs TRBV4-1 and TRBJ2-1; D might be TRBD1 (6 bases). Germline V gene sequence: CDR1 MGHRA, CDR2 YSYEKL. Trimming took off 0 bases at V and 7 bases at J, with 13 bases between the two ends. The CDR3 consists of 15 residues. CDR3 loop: CASSQEQGGLNEQFF. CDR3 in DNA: TGCGCCAGCAGCCAAGAACAGGGTGGTTTAAATGAGCAGTTCTTC.

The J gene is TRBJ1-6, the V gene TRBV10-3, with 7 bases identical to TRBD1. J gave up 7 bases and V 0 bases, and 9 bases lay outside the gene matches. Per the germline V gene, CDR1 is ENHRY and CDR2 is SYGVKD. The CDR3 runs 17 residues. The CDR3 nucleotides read TGTGCCATCAGTGAGTCGACAGGGCTACAGGGAAATTCACCCCTCCACTTT. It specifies CAISESTGLQGNSPLHF.

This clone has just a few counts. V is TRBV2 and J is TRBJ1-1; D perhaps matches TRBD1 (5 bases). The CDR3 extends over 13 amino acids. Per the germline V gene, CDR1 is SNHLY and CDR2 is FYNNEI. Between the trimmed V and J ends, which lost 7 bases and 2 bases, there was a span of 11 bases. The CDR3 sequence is CASIADTNTEAFF. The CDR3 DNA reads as TGTGCCAGCATTGCGGACACCAACACTGAAGCTTTCTTT.

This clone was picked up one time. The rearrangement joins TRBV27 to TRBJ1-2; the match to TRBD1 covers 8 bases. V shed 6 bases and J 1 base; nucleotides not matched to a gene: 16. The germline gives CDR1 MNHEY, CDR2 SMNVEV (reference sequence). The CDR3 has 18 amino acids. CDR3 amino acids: CASRPAGQGGRSNYGYTF. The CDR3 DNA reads TGTGCCAGCAGGCCCGCCGGACAGGGAGGACGGAGTAACTATGGCTACACCTTC.

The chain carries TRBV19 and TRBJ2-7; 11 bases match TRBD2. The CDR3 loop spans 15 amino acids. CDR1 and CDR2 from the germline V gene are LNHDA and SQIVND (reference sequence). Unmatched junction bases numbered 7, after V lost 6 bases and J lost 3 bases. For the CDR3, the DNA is TGTGCCAGTAGCCGGGGGACTAGCGGAATCTACGAGCAGTACTTC. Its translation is CASSRGTSGIYEQYF.

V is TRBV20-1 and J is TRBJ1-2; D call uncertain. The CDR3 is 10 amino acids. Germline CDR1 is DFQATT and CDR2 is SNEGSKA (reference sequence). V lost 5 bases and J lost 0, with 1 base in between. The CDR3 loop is CSASNYGYTF. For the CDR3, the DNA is TGCAGTGCTTCTAACTATGGCTACACCTTC.

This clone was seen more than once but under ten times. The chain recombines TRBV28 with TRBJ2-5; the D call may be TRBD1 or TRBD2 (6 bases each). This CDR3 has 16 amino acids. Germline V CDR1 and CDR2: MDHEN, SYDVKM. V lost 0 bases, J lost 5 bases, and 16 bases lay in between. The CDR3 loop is CASSLWAGGGVETQYF. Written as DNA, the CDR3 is TGTGCCAGCAGTTTATGGGCCGGAGGGGGAGTGGAGACCCAGTACTTC.

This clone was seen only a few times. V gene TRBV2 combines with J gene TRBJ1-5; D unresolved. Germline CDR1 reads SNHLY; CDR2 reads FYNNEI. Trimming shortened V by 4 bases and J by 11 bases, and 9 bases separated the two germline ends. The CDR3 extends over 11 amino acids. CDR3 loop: CASSAELAQHF. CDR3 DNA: TGTGCCAGCAGTGCTGAGCTGGCCCAGCATTTT.

CDR3 DNA: TGTGCCAGTAGTATTTTTAACCGAGGAAGAGATGGCTACACCTTC. Amino acids: CASSIFNRGRDGYTF. This sequence joins TRBV19 and TRBJ1-2; D is ambiguous. The CDR3 totals 15 residues. V lost 3 bases and J lost 6, with 17 bases in between. Germline assignment: CDR1 LNHDA and CDR2 SQIVND (reference sequence).

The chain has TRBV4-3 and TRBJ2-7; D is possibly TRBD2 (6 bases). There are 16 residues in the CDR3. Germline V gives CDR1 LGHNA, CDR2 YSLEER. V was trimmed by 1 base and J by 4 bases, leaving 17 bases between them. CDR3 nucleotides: TGCGCCAGCAGCCAAGCCTTTGTGGGTAGCGGATACGAGCAGTACTTC. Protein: CASSQAFVGSGYEQYF.

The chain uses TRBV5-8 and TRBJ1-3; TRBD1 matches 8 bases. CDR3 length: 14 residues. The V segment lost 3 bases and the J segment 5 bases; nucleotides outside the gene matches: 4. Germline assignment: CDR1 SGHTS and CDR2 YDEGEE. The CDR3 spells CASSSDRVRNTIYF. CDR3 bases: TGTGCCAGCAGCTCGGACAGGGTCCGAAACACCATATATTTT.

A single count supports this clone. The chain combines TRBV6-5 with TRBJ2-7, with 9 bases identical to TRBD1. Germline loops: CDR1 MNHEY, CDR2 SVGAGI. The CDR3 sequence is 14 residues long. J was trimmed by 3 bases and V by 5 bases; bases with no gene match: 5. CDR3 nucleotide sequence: TGTGCCAGCAGTCTCAGACAGGGGGGCTACGAGCAGTACTTC. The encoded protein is CASSLRQGGYEQYF.

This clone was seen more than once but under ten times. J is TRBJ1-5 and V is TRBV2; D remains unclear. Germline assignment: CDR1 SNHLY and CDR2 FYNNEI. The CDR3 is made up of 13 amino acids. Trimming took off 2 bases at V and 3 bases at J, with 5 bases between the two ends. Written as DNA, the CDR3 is TGTGCCAGCAGTGAATGGCCCAATCAGCCCCAGCATTTT. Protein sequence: CASSEWPNQPQHF.

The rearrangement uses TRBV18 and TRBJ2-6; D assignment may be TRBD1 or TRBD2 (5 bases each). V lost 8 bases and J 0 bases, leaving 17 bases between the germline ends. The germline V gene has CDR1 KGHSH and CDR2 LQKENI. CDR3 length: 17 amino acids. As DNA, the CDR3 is TGTGCCAGCACTGCAAGGGACGCCAACTCTGGGGCCAACGTCCTGACTTTC. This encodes CASTARDANSGANVLTF.

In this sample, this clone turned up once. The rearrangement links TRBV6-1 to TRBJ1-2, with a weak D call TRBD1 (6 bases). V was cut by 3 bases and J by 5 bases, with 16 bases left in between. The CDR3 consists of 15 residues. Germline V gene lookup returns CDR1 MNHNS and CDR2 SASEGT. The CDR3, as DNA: TGTGCCAGCAGTGACAGAGGGGGTCCGCCGTATGGCTACACCTTC. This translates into CASSDRGGPPYGYTF.